This T cell receptor beta chain comes out of a study of T cells in Graves' hyperthyroidism and ophthalmopathy. RNA transcripts yielded amplified TCR beta CDR3 regions. Primed by the HTBI set, a first-round RT-PCR was run on the TCR CDR3. TCRdb called the multiplex PCR reads again in MiXCR, with one record for every CDR3 protein. Among 380,000 or so distinct CDR3 sequences listed, approximately 19% were seen once. This clonotype originated in a woman between 18 and 30 years old with Graves' hyperthyroidism. Sequenced input: blood.

The CDR3 DNA reads TGCAGTGCTAGAACGGGGGGCTGGGGCACTGAAGCTTTCTTT. Encoded protein: CSARTGGWGTEAFF. The rearrangement joins TRBV20-1 to TRBJ1-1; weak D call: TRBD1 (6 bases). The CDR3 has 14 amino acids. V shed 2 bases and J shed 4 bases, with 14 bases lying between them. Germline V gene lookup returns CDR1 DFQATT and CDR2 SNEGSKA (reference sequence).